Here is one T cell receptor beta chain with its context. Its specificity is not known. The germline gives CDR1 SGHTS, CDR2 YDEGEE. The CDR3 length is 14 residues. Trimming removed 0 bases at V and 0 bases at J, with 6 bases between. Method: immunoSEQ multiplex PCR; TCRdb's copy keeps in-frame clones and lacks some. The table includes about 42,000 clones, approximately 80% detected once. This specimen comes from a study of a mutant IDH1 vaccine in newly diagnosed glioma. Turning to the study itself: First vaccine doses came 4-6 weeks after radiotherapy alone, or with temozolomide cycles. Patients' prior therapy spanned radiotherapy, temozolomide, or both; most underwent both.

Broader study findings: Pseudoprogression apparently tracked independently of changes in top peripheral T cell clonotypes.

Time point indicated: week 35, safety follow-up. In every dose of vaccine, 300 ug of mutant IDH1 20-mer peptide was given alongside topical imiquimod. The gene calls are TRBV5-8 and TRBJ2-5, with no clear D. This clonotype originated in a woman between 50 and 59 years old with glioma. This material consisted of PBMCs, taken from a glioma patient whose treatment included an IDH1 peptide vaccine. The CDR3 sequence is CASSLGTNQETQYF. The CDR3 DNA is TGTGCCAGCAGCTTGGGGACGAACCAAGAGACCCAGTACTTC.